The sequence of this T cell receptor (beta chain) was determined in a study of regulatory T cells in long-lasting Graves disease. Study-level points and caveats: Persistent disease preferred TRBV28, TRBJ1-2 and TRBJ2-5; new disease, TRBV20-1 and TRBJ2-1. What was studied was peripheral blood only, and not thyroid tissue. TCR diversity was lower in persistent than newly diagnosed Graves' disease.

Building of the TCR beta libraries involved iRepertoire HTBI primers and Arm-PCR of CDR3 regions. MiXCR was run by TCRdb on the multiplex PCR reads, yielding one entry per CDR3 protein. This sample yields some 330,000 distinct CDR3 sequences, of which less than 30% are seen a single time; around 30% belongs to the top ten. Time point defined: persistent/refractory GD, antithyroid drugs over 5 years with positive TRAb. PBMCs were the source of the RNA used for TCR sequencing. An endocrinology unit in Xi'an, China, supplied the patients. The germline CDR1 and CDR2 sequences are MDHEN and SYDVKM. The CDR3 has 15 amino acids. Trimming cost V 5 bases and J 4 bases, with 14 bases left between them. At least ten counts were recorded for this clonotype. The antigen remains unidentified.

This receptor was identified in a woman aged 35 to 49 with Graves disease. The starting material was peripheral blood mononuclear cells (PBMCs), obtained when the disease was refractory, from a patient treated with antithyroid drugs. The V call is TRBV28, the J call TRBJ1-4; D not certain. The CDR3: CASSHQKGLNEKLFF. The CDR3 DNA sequence: TGTGCCAGCAGTCACCAGAAGGGTCTTAATGAAAAACTGTTTTTT. Full variable domain (missing parts from reference TRBV28 and TRBJ1-4): DVKVTQSSRYLVKRTGEKVFLECVQDMDHENMFWYRQDPGLGLRLIYFSYDVKMKEKGDIPEGYSVSREKKERFSLILESASTNQTSMYLCASSHQKGLNEKLFFGSGTQLSVL.